These 10 T cell receptor beta chains came from one sample sequenced in a study of regulatory T cells in long-lasting Graves disease. Time point given: newly diagnosed GD, antithyroid drugs for less than 3 months. From RNA extracted from PBMCs, the TCR library was made. Through Arm-PCR of CDR3 regions and iRepertoire HTBI primers, TCR beta libraries were built. MiXCR, run by TCRdb on the multiplex PCR reads, gives a single entry per CDR3 protein. The data contain hundreds of thousands of distinct CDR3 sequences, approximately 15% of them singletons. These sequences were also reported in another study, on T cells in Graves' hyperthyroidism and ophthalmopathy.

Sequenced here: peripheral blood mononuclear cells (PBMCs), sampled at new diagnosis, from a patient treated with antithyroid drugs. The receptors derive from a man between 35 and 55 years old with Graves disease.

This clonotype was recorded many times. The chain links TRBV28 to TRBJ2-5; TRBD1 agrees at 7 bases. CDR3 length: 16 amino acids. Germline V lookup: CDR1 MDHEN, CDR2 SYDVKM. J gave up 1 base and V 7 bases, and 12 bases lay outside the gene matches. CDR3 amino acids: CASNPRDSRPQETQYF. CDR3 nucleotides: TGTGCCAGCAATCCCCGGGACAGCCGGCCCCAAGAGACCCAGTACTTC.

This clonotype was seen many times. At one end the junction does not follow the germline gene, possibly because of a read error. The chain combines TRBV7-9 with TRBJ2-5; tentatively, D is TRBD1 or TRBD2 (5 bases each). The CDR3 contains 15 residues. Germline values: CDR1 SEHNR, CDR2 FQNEAQ (reference sequence). CDR3 region: CASSAPGTQQGTQYF. CDR3 DNA: TGTGCCAGCAGCGCCCCCGGGACCCAGCAAGGGACCCAGTACTTC.

This clonotype was recorded at least ten times. The chain has TRBV30 and TRBJ2-7; 10 bases are a match to TRBD1. Germline assignment: CDR1 GTSNPN and CDR2 SVGIG (reference sequence). V gave up 3 bases and J gave up 5 bases; unmatched junction bases: 7. This CDR3 is 14 amino acids long. The CDR3 here is CAWSVTGTGDEQYF. In nucleotides, the CDR3 is TGTGCCTGGAGCGTAACCGGGACAGGGGACGAGCAGTACTTC.

The table lists this clonotype with many counts. This rearrangement joins TRBV18 to TRBJ2-5; the D gene could be TRBD1 or TRBD2 (6 bases each). The CDR3 is 18 amino acids. The germline V gene encodes CDR1 KGHSH and CDR2 LQKENI. Trimming removed 2 bases from V and 1 base from J, with 20 bases in between. In DNA, the CDR3 is TGTGCCAGCTCACCAGTGGCGTGGGGGGCGCTTCTCCAAGAGACCCAGTACTTC. Amino acid sequence: CASSPVAWGALLQETQYF.

This clonotype was found many times. The chain couples TRBV2 to TRBJ2-7, with TRBD2 identical over 13 bases. This CDR3 has 18 residues. Germline V gives CDR1 SNHLY, CDR2 FYNNEI. The junction had 11 bases not matched to a gene; V was cut back by 3 bases and J by 3 bases. CDR3 nucleotide sequence: TGTGCCAGCAGTGATCCTGGACTAGCGGGGGTGCATCACTACGAGCAGTACTTC. It translates to CASSDPGLAGVHHYEQYF.

This clonotype was counted many times. The chain has TRBV18 and TRBJ2-5, with 7 positions matching TRBD2. Trimming at V came to 3 bases and at J to 2 bases, leaving 9 bases not matched to a gene. This CDR3 contains 16 residues. Germline lookup yields CDR1 KGHSH and CDR2 LQKENI. The CDR3 spells CASSPVQGLGQETQYF. The CDR3 DNA sequence: TGTGCCAGCTCACCGGTCCAAGGACTAGGACAAGAGACCCAGTACTTC.

This clonotype has at least ten counts. This chain joins TRBV7-3 and TRBJ2-2; D uncertain. CDR3 length: 13 residues. The V gene's germline CDR1 is SGHTA and CDR2 FQGTGA. Trimming left V 5 bases short and J 0 bases short, with 4 bases between. The CDR3, as DNA: TGTGCCAGCAGCGAAACGAACACCGGGGAGCTGTTTTTT. Amino acid sequence: CASSETNTGELFF.

Of note for this clonotype: This could be a read error, since a much larger clone is one nucleotide away. The chain has TRBV12-5 and TRBJ2-2; D unresolved. The germline V gene has CDR1 LGHNT and CDR2 FRNRAP. The CDR3 contains 16 residues. The CDR3 DNA reads as TGTGTTAGTGGTCCCTGGACCAATTACGCATCCGGGGAGCTGTTTTTT. Translation gives CVSGPWTNYASGELFF. Based on the CDR3 plus reference TRBV12-5 and TRBJ2-2, the full variable domain is DARVTQTPRHKVTEMGQEVTMRCQPILGHNTVFWYRQTMMQGLELLAYFRNRAPLDDSGMPKDRFSAEMPDATLATLKIQPSEPRDSAVYFCVSGPWTNYASGELFFGEGSRLTVL.

This clonotype was detected many times. The rearrangement uses TRBV20-1 and TRBJ2-1; 8 nucleotides agree with TRBD2. The germline V gene has CDR1 DFQATT and CDR2 SNEGSKA (reference sequence). J was trimmed by 7 bases and V by 3 bases; bases with no gene match: 5. The CDR3 length is 13 residues. CDR3 sequence reads: CSASGGAGNEQFF. As DNA, the CDR3 is TGCAGTGCTAGCGGGGGGGCGGGGAATGAGCAGTTCTTC.

This clonotype was counted at least ten times. The CDR3 loop reads CASSPGTSGGSSYEQYF. CDR3 coding DNA: TGTGCCAGCAGTCCCGGGACTAGCGGGGGCAGCTCCTACGAGCAGTACTTC. The chain is built from TRBV12-3 or TRBV12-4 and TRBJ2-7, with TRBD2 matching over 14 bases. This CDR3 contains 17 residues. J lost 0 bases, V lost 5 bases, and 6 bases had no gene match.